This TCR beta chain emerged from a study of T-cell memory formation after mild COVID-19. Study-wide results and caveats: CM and EM subsets held most contracting CD4+ clones; EMRA held CD8+ ones. Prior to infection, memory already included some responding clones, suggesting cross-reactive memory joined.

With constant-segment primers, 5'RACE yielded cDNA libraries of TCR alpha and TCR beta that carried sample barcodes and UMIs. TCRdb fed the 5' RACE reads into MiXCR, producing one record per CDR3 protein. This table has about 210,000 distinct CDR3 sequences, roughly a tenth appearing once. Trimming took 1 base from V and 7 from J, leaving 8 bases between them. The germline V gene has CDR1 SGHAT and CDR2 FQNNGV. The CDR3 covers 13 residues. About this clonotype itself: Its target is unknown.

The receptor was isolated from a young man who had mild COVID-19 (a few samples of this study predate the infection). Cell type and time point are not known. This sequence joins TRBV11-2 and TRBJ2-1; possibly TRBD2 for D (6 bases). Sequences were obtained from PBMCs or a T cell subset sorted from them (not recorded which). The CDR3 sequence is CASSLALANEQFF. CDR3 DNA: TGTGCCAGCAGCTTAGCCCTAGCGAATGAGCAGTTCTTC.